These T cell receptor beta chains were read from a single sample in a study of Ad26.COV2.S vaccination and SARS-CoV-2 variants. Libraries were prepared by immunoSEQ multiplex PCR; TCRdb keeps only in-frame clonotypes and omits some of them. Of over 85,000 clones listed, over 70% are singletons. This specimen consisted of peripheral blood, obtained after recovery from COVID-19. These receptors originate from a human donor who had recovered from COVID-19. CDR3s include the opening cysteine and the closing phenylalanine or tryptophan. A D gene is named only where the DNA matches it firmly. Part of the rows lack a size; the others show once, few, many or a class for expanded clones.

v_gene,j_gene,abundance,d_gene,CDR3aa,CDR3nt
TRBV19,TRBJ1-2,.,TRBD1,CASMTGDRYGYTF,TGTGCCAGCATGACAGGGGATCGCTATGGCTACACCTTC
TRBV5-1,TRBJ1-1,.,.,CASSLARAVMNTEAFF,TGCGCCAGCAGCTTGGCGCGGGCGGTAATGAACACTGAAGCTTTCTTT
TRBV5-6,TRBJ2-7,.,.,CASSLWAYEQYF,TGTGCCAGCAGCTTGTGGGCCTACGAGCAGTACTTC
TRBV5-1,TRBJ2-7,.,.,CASSPTRDSYEQYF,TGCGCCAGCAGCCCGACGAGGGATTCCTACGAGCAGTACTTC
TRBV4-2,TRBJ2-2,.,.,CASSPPPNTGELFF,TGTGCCAGCAGCCCACCCCCTAACACCGGGGAGCTGTTTTTT
TRBV7-2,TRBJ1-5,.,.,CASSLETGWNQPQHF,TGTGCCAGCAGCTTAGAAACAGGTTGGAATCAGCCCCAGCATTTT
TRBV6-5,TRBJ2-2,once,TRBD2,CASILAGANTGELFF,TGTGCCAGCATCCTAGCGGGGGCGAACACCGGGGAGCTGTTTTTT
TRBV3-1/TRBV3-2,TRBJ1-2,.,.,CASSQDVSAAGDYGYTF,TGTGCCAGCAGCCAAGATGTGTCAGCGGCAGGGGATTATGGCTACACCTTC
TRBV7-6,TRBJ2-2,.,.,CASSLAPLAPNTGELFF,TGTGCCAGCAGCTTAGCGCCTCTGGCTCCGAACACCGGGGAGCTGTTTTTT
TRBV6-1,TRBJ1-6,.,.,CASSEAQESPLHF,TGTGCCAGCAGTGAAGCCCAGGAATCACCCCTCCACTTT
TRBV5-1,TRBJ2-7,.,.,CASSRDGSYEQYF,TGCGCCAGCAGCCGGGACGGCTCCTACGAGCAGTACTTC
TRBV6-2/TRBV6-3,TRBJ1-2,.,TRBD1,CASSSTGVVGYTF,TGTGCCAGCAGTTCGACAGGGGTCGTTGGCTACACCTTC
TRBV30,TRBJ1-5,.,.,CAWSVKQGGWSNQPQHF,TGTGCCTGGAGTGTAAAACAGGGAGGATGGAGCAATCAGCCCCAGCATTTT
TRBV4-3,TRBJ2-3,.,.,CASSQAPGSQSTDTQYF,TGCGCCAGCAGCCAAGCCCCGGGTTCACAGTCCACAGATACGCAGTATTTT
TRBV9,TRBJ1-5,.,.,CASSVAPGGDQPQHF,TGTGCCAGCAGCGTCGCTCCTGGGGGCGATCAGCCCCAGCATTTT
TRBV19,TRBJ2-2,.,.,CASSRLAGYTGELFF,TGTGCCAGTAGTCGTCTGGCAGGGTACACCGGGGAGCTGTTTTTT
TRBV19,TRBJ1-4,once,.,CASSILINPGKLFF,TGTGCCAGTAGTATTCTCATTAACCCGGGGAAACTGTTTTTT
TRBV5-4,TRBJ2-2,.,TRBD2,CASSTPSGGALGELFF,TGTGCCAGCAGCACACCTAGCGGGGGGGCCCTCGGGGAGCTGTTTTTT
TRBV6-2/TRBV6-3,TRBJ2-2,.,TRBD2,CASSETSGGAANTGELFF,TGTGCCAGCAGCGAGACTAGCGGGGGGGCCGCAAACACCGGGGAGCTGTTTTTT
TRBV7-2,TRBJ1-2,.,.,CASSHDSGRPYGYTF,TGTGCCAGCAGCCACGACTCGGGACGGCCCTATGGCTACACCTTC
TRBV5-1,TRBJ1-2,.,TRBD1,CASSQGTGNYGYTF,TGCGCCAGCAGCCAGGGGACAGGAAACTATGGCTACACCTTC
TRBV3-1/TRBV3-2,TRBJ2-1,.,TRBD1,CASSPPGGFTQANEQFF,TGTGCCAGCAGCCCACCAGGGGGTTTTACTCAGGCTAATGAGCAGTTCTTC
TRBV3-1/TRBV3-2,TRBJ1-1,.,.,CASSPRQIGAEAFF,TGTGCCAGCAGCCCCCGACAGATAGGAGCTGAAGCTTTCTTT
TRBV5-4,TRBJ2-5,.,.,CASSSNQETQYF,TGTGCCAGCAGCTCTAACCAAGAGACCCAGTACTTC
TRBV10-3,TRBJ2-1,.,.,CAIRENNEQFF,TGTGCCATCAGAGAGAACAATGAGCAGTTCTTC
TRBV28,TRBJ2-3,.,TRBD2,CASRENSGGASDTQYF,TGTGCCAGCAGGGAAAATAGCGGGGGGGCCTCAGATACGCAGTATTTT